The next 9 T cell receptor beta chains were all read from a single sample in a study of T cell responses to AZD1222 COVID-19 vaccine (dated by TCRdb to the early 2020s). What the time point label conveys for this sample: baseline before first vaccination. Library preparation employed the immunoSEQ multiplex PCR assay. Not all clones reach the TCRdb copy of this immuneACCESS table, which keeps in-frame sequences only. Checked studies attribute under half of the gap to unresolved V genes and leave the rest unexplained. This sample comprises tens of thousands of clones, around 86% of them detected only once. In total, the top ten clones hold less than 3% of the sample. The input for sequencing was peripheral blood, taken on day 0 of AZD1222 vaccination. Every receptor here comes from an adult in good health.

The chain has TRBV7-3 and TRBJ2-1; D is perhaps TRBD1 or TRBD2 (6 bases each). Trimming removed 2 bases at V and 8 bases at J, with 16 bases between. CDR3 length equals 15 residues. Germline V gives CDR1 SGHTA, CDR2 FQGTGA. DNA of the CDR3: TGTGCCAGCAGCTTAGGGTTTAGGGGGGTGGATGAGCAGTTCTTC. Amino acids: CASSLGFRGVDEQFF.

J is TRBJ2-1 and V is TRBV7-2; the D gene is possibly TRBD2 (5 bases). There are 15 residues in the CDR3. CDR1 SGHTA and CDR2 FQGNSA come from the germline V gene. Trimming shortened V by 1 base and J by 3 bases, and 10 bases separated the two germline ends. Here the CDR3 reads CASSLVGRDYNEQFF. The CDR3 DNA sequence: TGTGCCAGCAGCTTAGTTGGTCGGGACTACAATGAGCAGTTCTTC. The variable domain in full, with the rest retrieved from reference TRBV7-2 and TRBJ2-1, is GAGVSQSPSNKVTEKGKDVELRCDPISGHTALYWYRQSLGQGLEFLIYFQGNSAPDKSGLPSDRFSAERTGGSVSTLTIQRTQQEDSAVYLCASSLVGRDYNEQFFGPGTRLTVL.

V and J are TRBV28 and TRBJ1-5, with D possibly being TRBD1 (6 bases). CDR3 length: 16 residues. Per germline, CDR1 MDHEN and CDR2 SYDVKM. V was shortened by 6 bases and J by 2 bases, with 17 bases between the two germline ends. The CDR3 spells CASRSNRVRGNQPQHF. For the CDR3, the DNA is TGTGCCAGCAGGTCAAACAGGGTACGGGGCAATCAGCCCCAGCATTTT.

This clone occurred a few times. This chain connects TRBV28 to TRBJ2-1, with 7 nucleotides matching TRBD2. The CDR3 contains 16 residues. Germline V gene sequence: CDR1 MDHEN, CDR2 SYDVKM. The V segment lost 5 bases and the J segment 4 bases; nucleotides outside the gene matches: 11. CDR3 residues: CASSLLRRELYNEQFF. The DNA for the CDR3 is TGTGCCAGCAGTCTCCTCCGGCGGGAGCTTTACAATGAGCAGTTCTTC.

This chain uses TRBV6-5 with TRBJ1-5; no firm D call. The CDR3 has 13 amino acids. The V end lost 6 bases, the J end lost 1 base, and 7 bases lay between the germline ends. From germline, CDR1 is MNHEY and CDR2 SVGAGI. CDR3 in amino acids: CASRRGSNQPQHF. The DNA for the CDR3 is TGTGCCAGCAGGCGGGGAAGCAATCAGCCCCAGCATTTT.

The chain employs TRBV5-8 and TRBJ2-7; 8 bases agree with TRBD2. The length of the CDR3 is 15 residues. V lost 0 bases and J lost 4; bases outside the gene matches: 6. CDR1 and CDR2 (germline): SGHTS, YDEGEE. CDR3 sequence: CASSLGAGVGYEQYF. In nucleotides, the CDR3 is TGTGCCAGCAGCTTGGGAGCGGGAGTAGGGTACGAGCAGTACTTC.

The table lists this clone with a count of one. The chain has TRBV11-2 and TRBJ2-1; 12 bases match TRBD2. V was clipped by 5 bases and J by 2 bases; unmatched bases: 7. This CDR3 is 17 amino acids long. Germline values: CDR1 SGHAT, CDR2 FQNNGV. This CDR3 reads CASSRGLAGPAYNEQFF. Written as DNA, the CDR3 is TGTGCCAGCAGCCGCGGACTAGCGGGGCCAGCCTACAATGAGCAGTTCTTC.

The chain uses TRBV6-5 and TRBJ1-2; 9 nucleotides line up with TRBD1. V shed 5 bases and J 4 bases; nucleotides not matched to a gene: 8. Germline V gene sequence: CDR1 MNHEY, CDR2 SVGAGI. This CDR3 spans 15 amino acids. The CDR3 nucleotides are TGTGCCAGCAGTCTACAGGGGGCCGGGCTCTATGGCTACACCTTC. Protein: CASSLQGAGLYGYTF.

This sequence joins TRBV18 and TRBJ2-1; 7 positions agree with TRBD2. CDR3 length equals 12 residues. Trimming took 2 bases from V and 8 from J; bases not matched to a gene: 0. Per germline, CDR1 KGHSH and CDR2 LQKENI. CDR3 region: CASSPGGDEQFF. Here the CDR3 DNA reads TGTGCCAGCTCACCAGGGGGGGATGAGCAGTTCTTC.